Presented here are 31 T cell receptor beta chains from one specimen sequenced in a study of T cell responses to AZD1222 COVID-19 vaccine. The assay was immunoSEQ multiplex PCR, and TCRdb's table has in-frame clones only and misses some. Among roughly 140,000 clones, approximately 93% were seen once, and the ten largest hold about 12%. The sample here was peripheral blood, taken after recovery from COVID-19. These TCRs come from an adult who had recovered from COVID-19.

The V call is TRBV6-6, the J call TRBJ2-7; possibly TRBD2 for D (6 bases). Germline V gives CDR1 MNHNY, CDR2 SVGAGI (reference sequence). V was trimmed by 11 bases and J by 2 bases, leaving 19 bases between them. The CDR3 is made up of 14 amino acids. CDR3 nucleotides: TGTGCCGCCAGCTCGGGACTCCGAGCCTACGAGCAGTACTTC. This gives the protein CAASSGLRAYEQYF.

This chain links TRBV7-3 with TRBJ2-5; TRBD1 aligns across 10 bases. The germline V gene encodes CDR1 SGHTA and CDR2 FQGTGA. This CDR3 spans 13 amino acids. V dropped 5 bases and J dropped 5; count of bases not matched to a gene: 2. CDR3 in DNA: TGTGCCAGCAGCCAGGGACAGGGGGAGACCCAGTACTTC. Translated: CASSQGQGETQYF. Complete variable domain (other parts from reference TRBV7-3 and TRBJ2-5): GAGVSQTPSNKVTEKGKYVELRCDPISGHTALYWYRQSLGQGPEFLIYFQGTGAADDSGLPNDRFFAVRPEGSVSTLKIQRTERGDSAVYLCASSQGQGETQYFGPGTRLLVL.

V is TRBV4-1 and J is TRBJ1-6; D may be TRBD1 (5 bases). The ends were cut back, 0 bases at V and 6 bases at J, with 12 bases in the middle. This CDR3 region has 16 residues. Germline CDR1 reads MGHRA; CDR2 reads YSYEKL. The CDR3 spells CASSQEPRVANSPLHF. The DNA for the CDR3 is TGCGCCAGCAGCCAAGAGCCCAGGGTAGCTAATTCACCCCTCCACTTT.

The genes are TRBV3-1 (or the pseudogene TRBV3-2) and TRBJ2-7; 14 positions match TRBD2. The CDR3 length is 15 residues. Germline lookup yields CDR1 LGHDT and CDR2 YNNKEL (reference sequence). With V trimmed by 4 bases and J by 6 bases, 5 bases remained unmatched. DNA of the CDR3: TGTGCCAGCAGCCGGGGACTAGCGGGAGTTGGCGAGCAGTACTTC. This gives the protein CASSRGLAGVGEQYF.

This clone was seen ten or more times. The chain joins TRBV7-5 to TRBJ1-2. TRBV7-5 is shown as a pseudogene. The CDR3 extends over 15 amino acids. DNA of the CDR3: TGTGCCAGAAGCTTGCCGGACTGGGGACGTTATGGCTACACCTTC. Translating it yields CARSLPDWGRYGYTF.

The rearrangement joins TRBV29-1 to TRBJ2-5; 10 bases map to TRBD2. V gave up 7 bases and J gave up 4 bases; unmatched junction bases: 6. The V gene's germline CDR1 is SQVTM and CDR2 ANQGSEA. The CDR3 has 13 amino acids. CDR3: CSASSGSRETQYF. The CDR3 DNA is TGCAGCGCTTCTAGCGGGAGTCGAGAGACCCAGTACTTC.

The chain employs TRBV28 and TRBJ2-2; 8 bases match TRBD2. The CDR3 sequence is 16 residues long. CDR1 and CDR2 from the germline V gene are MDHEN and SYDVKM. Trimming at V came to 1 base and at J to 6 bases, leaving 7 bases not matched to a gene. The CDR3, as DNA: TGTGCCAGCAGTTTATCGGCGGCGGGAGGTCCCGGGGAGCTGTTTTTT. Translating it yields CASSLSAAGGPGELFF.

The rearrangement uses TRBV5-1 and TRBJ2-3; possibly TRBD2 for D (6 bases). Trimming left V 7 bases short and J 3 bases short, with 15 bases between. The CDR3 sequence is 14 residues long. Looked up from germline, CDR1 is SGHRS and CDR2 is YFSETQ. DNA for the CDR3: TGCGCCAGCTCCCCCCGACTAGGAACAGATACGCAGTATTTT. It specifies CASSPRLGTDTQYF.

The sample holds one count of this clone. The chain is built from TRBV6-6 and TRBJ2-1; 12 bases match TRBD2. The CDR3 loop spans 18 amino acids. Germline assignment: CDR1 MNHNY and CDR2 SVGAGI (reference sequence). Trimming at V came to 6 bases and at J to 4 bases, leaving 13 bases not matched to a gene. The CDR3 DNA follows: TGTGCCAGCAGCCGACTCCCGGGACTAGCGGGCAAATACAATGAGCAGTTCTTC. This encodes CASSRLPGLAGKYNEQFF.

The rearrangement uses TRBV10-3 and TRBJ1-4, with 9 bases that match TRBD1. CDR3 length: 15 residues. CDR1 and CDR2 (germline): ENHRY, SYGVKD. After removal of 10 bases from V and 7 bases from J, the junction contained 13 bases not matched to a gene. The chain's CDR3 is CATRGSGQGFEKLFF. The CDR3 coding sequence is TGTGCCACCAGGGGGTCGGGACAGGGTTTTGAAAAACTGTTTTTT.

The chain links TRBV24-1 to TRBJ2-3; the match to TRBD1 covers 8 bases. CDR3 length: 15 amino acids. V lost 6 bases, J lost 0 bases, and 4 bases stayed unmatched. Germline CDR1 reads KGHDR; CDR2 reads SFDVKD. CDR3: CATSPQGASTDTQYF. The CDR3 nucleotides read TGTGCCACCAGTCCTCAGGGGGCGAGCACAGATACGCAGTATTTT.

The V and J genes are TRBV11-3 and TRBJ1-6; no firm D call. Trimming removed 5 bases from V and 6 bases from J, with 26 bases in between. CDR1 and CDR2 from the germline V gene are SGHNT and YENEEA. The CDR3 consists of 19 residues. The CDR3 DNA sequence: TGTGCCAGCAGCCTCGATCGCCAGTTAATTCCCATCCCTAATTCACCCCTCCACTTT. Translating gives CASSLDRQLIPIPNSPLHF.

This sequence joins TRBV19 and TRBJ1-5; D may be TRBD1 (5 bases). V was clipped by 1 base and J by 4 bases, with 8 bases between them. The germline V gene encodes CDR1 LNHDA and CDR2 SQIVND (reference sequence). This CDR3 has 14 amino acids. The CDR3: CASSIGTRNQPQHF. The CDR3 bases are TGTGCCAGTAGTATAGGGACAAGAAATCAGCCCCAGCATTTT.

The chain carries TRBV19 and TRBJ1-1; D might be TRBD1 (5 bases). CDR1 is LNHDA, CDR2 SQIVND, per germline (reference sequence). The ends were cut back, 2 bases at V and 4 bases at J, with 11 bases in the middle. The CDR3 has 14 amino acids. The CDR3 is CASSIQGAATEAFF. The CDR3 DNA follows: TGTGCCAGTAGTATACAAGGGGCCGCCACTGAAGCTTTCTTT.

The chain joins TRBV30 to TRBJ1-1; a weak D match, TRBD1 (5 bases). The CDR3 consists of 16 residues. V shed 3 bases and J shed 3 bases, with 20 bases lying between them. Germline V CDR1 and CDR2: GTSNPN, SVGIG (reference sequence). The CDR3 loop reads CAWRWVGRPSYTEAFF. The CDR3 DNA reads TGTGCCTGGAGATGGGTGGGACGCCCTTCCTACACTGAAGCTTTCTTT. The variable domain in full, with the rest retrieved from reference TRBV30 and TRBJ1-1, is SQTIHQWPATLVQPVGSPLSLECTVEGTSNPNLYWYRQAAGRGLQLLFYSVGIGQISSEVPQNLSASRPQDRQFILSSKKLLLSDSGFYLCAWRWVGRPSYTEAFFGQGTRLTVV.

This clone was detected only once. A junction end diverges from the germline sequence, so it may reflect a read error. CDR3 in DNA: TGTGCCAGCAGTCCCCCCTTCGTAGCGGGAGGTGTGCTCTTC. Protein product: CASSPPFVAGGVLF. J is TRBJ2-1 and V is TRBV6-6; TRBD2 agrees at 10 bases. CDR1 MNHNY and CDR2 SVGAGI come from the germline V gene (reference sequence). The CDR3 has 14 residues.

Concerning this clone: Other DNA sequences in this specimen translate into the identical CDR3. The CDR3 protein is CSVDRGRETQYF. In DNA, the CDR3 is TGCAGCGTCGACAGGGGGAGGGAGACCCAGTACTTC. This chain joins TRBV29-1 and TRBJ2-5; 9 bases align to TRBD1. The germline V gene encodes CDR1 SQVTM and CDR2 ANQGSEA. This CDR3 is 12 amino acids long. Trimming cost V 6 bases and J 5 bases; bases outside gene matches: 4.

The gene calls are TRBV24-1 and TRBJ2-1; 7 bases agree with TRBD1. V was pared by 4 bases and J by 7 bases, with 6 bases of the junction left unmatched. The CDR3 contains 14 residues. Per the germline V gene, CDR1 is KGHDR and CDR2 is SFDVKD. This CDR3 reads CATSETGSRNEQFF. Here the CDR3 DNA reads TGTGCCACCAGTGAGACAGGGAGTAGGAATGAGCAGTTCTTC.

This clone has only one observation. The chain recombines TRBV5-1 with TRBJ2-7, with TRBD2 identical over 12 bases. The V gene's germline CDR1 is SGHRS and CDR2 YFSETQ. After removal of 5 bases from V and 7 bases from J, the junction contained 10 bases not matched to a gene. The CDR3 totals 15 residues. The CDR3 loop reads CASSRGLAGLREQYF. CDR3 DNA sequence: TGCGCCAGCAGTCGCGGACTAGCGGGACTTCGAGAGCAGTACTTC. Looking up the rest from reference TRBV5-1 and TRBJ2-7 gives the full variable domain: KAGVTQTPRYLIKTRGQQVTLSCSPISGHRSVSWYQQTPGQGLQFLFEYFSETQRNKGNFPGRFSGRQFSNSRSEMNVSTLELGDSALYLCASSRGLAGLREQYFGPGTRLTVT.

CDR3 nucleotide sequence: TGTGCCGGAGGACGGGTCAAGAACGAGCAGTACTTC. Its protein is CAGGRVKNEQYF. This chain joins TRBV19 and TRBJ2-7, with a weak D call TRBD2 (5 bases). Per the germline V gene, CDR1 is LNHDA and CDR2 is SQIVND (reference sequence). V lost 11 bases and J lost 5, with 16 bases in between. This CDR3 region has 12 residues.

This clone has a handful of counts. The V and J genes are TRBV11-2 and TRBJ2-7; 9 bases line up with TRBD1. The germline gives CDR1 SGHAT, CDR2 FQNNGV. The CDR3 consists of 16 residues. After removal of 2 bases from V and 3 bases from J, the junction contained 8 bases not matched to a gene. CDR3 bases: TGTGCCAGCAGCTTAACGGGGACAGGGATGATCTACGAGCAGTACTTC. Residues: CASSLTGTGMIYEQYF. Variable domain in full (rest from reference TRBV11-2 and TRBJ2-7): EAGVAQSPRYKIIEKRQSVAFWCNPISGHATLYWYQQILGQGPKLLIQFQNNGVVDDSQLPKDRFSAERLKGVDSTLKIQPAKLEDSAVYLCASSLTGTGMIYEQYFGPGTRLTVT.

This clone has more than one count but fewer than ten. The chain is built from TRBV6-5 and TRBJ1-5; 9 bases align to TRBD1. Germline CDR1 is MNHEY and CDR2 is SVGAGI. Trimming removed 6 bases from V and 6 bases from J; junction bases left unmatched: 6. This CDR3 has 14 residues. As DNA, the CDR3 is TGTGCCAGCAGACCAACAGGGGGCAGTCAGCCCCAGCATTTT. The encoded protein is CASRPTGGSQPQHF.

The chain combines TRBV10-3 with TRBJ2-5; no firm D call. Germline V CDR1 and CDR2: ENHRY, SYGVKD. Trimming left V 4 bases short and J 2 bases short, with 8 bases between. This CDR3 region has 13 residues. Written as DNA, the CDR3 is TGTGCCATCAGTGGAATCAAACAAGAGACCCAGTACTTC. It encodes CAISGIKQETQYF.

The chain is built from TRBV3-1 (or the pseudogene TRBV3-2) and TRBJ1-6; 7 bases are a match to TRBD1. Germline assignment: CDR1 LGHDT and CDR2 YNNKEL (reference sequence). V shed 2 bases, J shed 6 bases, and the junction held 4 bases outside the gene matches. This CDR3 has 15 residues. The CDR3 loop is CASSQQQGLNSPLHF. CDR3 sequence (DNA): TGTGCCAGCAGCCAACAACAGGGGCTTAATTCACCCCTCCACTTT.

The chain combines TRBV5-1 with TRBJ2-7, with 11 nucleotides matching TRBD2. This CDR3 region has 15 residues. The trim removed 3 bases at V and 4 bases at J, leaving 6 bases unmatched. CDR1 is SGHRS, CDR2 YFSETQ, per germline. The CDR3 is CASSSLAGEAYEQYF. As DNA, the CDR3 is TGCGCCAGCAGCTCACTAGCGGGAGAGGCTTACGAGCAGTACTTC.

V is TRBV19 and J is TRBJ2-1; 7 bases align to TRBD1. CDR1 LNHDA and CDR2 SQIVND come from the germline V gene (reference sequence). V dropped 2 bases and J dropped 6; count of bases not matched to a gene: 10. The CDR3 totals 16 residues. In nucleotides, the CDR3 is TGTGCCAGTAGTATATCAGCGCAGGGGGTTCCCAATGAGCAGTTCTTC. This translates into CASSISAQGVPNEQFF.

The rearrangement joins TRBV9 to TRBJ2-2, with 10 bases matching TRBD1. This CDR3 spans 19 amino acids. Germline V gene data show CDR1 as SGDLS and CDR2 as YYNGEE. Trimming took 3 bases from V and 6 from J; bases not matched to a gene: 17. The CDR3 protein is CASSAVLLPGQGKPGELFF. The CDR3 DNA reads TGTGCCAGCAGCGCCGTATTACTCCCGGGACAGGGGAAACCCGGGGAGCTGTTTTTT.

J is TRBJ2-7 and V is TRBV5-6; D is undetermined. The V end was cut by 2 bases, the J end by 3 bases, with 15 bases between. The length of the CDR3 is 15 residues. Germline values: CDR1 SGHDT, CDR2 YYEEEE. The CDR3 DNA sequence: TGTGCCAGCAGCTTTCGGCTCGGACGGAGCTACGAGCAGTACTTC. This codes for CASSFRLGRSYEQYF.

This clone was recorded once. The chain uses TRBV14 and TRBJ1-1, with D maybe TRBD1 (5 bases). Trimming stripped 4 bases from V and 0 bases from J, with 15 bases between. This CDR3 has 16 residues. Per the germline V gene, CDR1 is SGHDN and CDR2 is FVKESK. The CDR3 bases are TGTGCCAGCAGCCCCCTGTCCGGGACCGTGAACACTGAAGCTTTCTTT. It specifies CASSPLSGTVNTEAFF.

The CDR3 nucleotides are TGTGCCAGTAGTATACCGGGGGCAAGGACTGAAGCTTTCTTT. It translates to CASSIPGARTEAFF. The rearrangement joins TRBV19 to TRBJ1-1; D is possibly TRBD1 (6 bases). Trimming cost V 2 bases and J 5 bases, with 12 bases left between them. The CDR3 is 14 amino acids. Germline-derived CDR1 and CDR2 are LNHDA and SQIVND (reference sequence). Using reference TRBV19 and TRBJ1-1 for the parts outside the CDR3, the full variable domain is DGGITQSPKYLFRKEGQNVTLSCEQNLNHDAMYWYRQDPGQGLRLIYYSQIVNDFQKGDIAEGYSVSREKKESFPLTVTSAQKNPTAFYLCASSIPGARTEAFFGQGTRLTVV.

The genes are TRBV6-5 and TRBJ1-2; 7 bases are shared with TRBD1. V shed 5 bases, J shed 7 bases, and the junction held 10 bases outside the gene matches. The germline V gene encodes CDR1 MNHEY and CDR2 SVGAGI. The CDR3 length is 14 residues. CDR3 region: CASSTRGGIGGYTF. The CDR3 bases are TGTGCCAGCAGTACCAGAGGGGGCATCGGTGGCTACACCTTC.